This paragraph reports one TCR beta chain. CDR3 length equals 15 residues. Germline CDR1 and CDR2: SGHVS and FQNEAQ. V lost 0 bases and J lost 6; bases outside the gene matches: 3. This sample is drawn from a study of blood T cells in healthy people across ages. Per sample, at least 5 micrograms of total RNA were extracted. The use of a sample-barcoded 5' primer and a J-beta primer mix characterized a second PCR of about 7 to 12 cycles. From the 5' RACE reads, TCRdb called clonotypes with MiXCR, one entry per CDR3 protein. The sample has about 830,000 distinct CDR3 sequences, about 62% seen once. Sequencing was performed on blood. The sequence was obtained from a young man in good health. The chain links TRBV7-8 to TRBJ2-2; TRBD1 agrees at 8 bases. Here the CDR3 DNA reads TGTGCCAGCAGCTTAGCGTGGGGACAGGCCGGGGAGCTGTTTTTT. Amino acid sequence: CASSLAWGQAGELFF.